A selection of T cell receptor beta chains follows, all from one sample in a study of beta chain features in type 1 diabetes. Some clones are missing from TCRdb's copy, which holds only in-frame ones; the method was immunoSEQ multiplex PCR. The sample includes hundreds of thousands of clones, more than 9% seen only once; the top ten take just under 0.035%. The sample taken for sequencing was naive CD4+ T cells from blood. The receptors were sampled from a woman aged 18 to 35 in good health. Both conserved end residues are part of each CDR3. Fields, in order: J gene, clone size, D gene, V gene, CDR3 protein, CDR3 DNA. A D gene is named only where the DNA matches it firmly. The size entry is marked missing in some rows and otherwise reads once, few, many or a size class.

TRBJ1-1	few	-	TRBV6-6	CASSYIGLNTEAFF	TGTGCCAGCAGTTACATCGGACTAAACACTGAAGCTTTCTTT
TRBJ2-1	-	TRBD2	TRBV7-9	CASSQGRGRPDNEQFF	TGTGCCAGCAGCCAGGGGCGCGGGAGGCCGGACAATGAGCAGTTCTTC
TRBJ2-7	few	TRBD1	TRBV11-2	CASSLAGWGQGYEQYF	TGTGCCAGCAGCTTAGCGGGGTGGGGACAGGGCTACGAGCAGTACTTC
TRBJ2-7	few	-	TRBV6-5	CASSYSSGNYEQYF	TGTGCCAGCAGTTACTCGTCAGGAAACTACGAGCAGTACTTC
TRBJ1-2	few	-	TRBV6-5	CASSYSAGTLYGYTF	TGTGCCAGCAGTTACTCGGCCGGGACACTATATGGCTACACCTTC
TRBJ2-2	-	-	TRBV21-1	CASSGRQGNTGELFF	TGTGCCAGCAGCGGCCGACAGGGGAACACCGGGGAGCTGTTTTTT
TRBJ1-2	-	-	TRBV18	CASSPPSVGQGGYTF	TGTGCCAGCTCACCACCTTCCGTCGGGCAGGGCGGCTACACCTTC
TRBJ2-2	-	TRBD2	TRBV11-3	CASKLAGYTGELFF	TGTGCCAGCAAGCTAGCGGGGTACACCGGGGAGCTGTTTTTT
TRBJ1-5	-	-	TRBV15	CATSRDRARGIQPQHF	TGTGCCACCAGCAGAGATCGGGCCAGGGGTATTCAGCCCCAGCATTTT
TRBJ2-7	-	TRBD1	TRBV2	CASIPDRNNEQYF	TGTGCCAGCATCCCGGACAGGAATAACGAGCAGTACTTC
TRBJ2-3	-	TRBD1	TRBV14	CASSQTGGSTDTQYF	TGTGCCAGCAGCCAAACAGGGGGCAGCACAGATACGCAGTATTTT
TRBJ1-2	few	TRBD1	TRBV6-5	CASSYSTGLGYTF	TGTGCCAGCAGTTACTCGACAGGGCTTGGCTACACCTTC
TRBJ1-1	-	TRBD1	TRBV19	CASRGQGVTEAFF	TGTGCCAGTAGGGGCCAGGGGGTCACTGAAGCTTTCTTT
TRBJ1-3	-	TRBD1	TRBV5-1	CASSDPHRGTGNTIYF	TGCGCCAGCAGCGATCCTCACAGGGGAACTGGAAACACCATATATTTT
TRBJ1-2	-	-	TRBV15	CATSTTGYYGYTF	TGTGCCACCAGCACCACAGGGTACTATGGCTACACCTTC
TRBJ2-5	-	TRBD2	TRBV5-1	CASSPRASGESQYF	TGCGCCAGCAGCCCTAGGGCTAGCGGGGAGTCCCAGTACTTC
TRBJ2-7	-	TRBD2	TRBV7-6	CASSLVGTSGNSQLYEQYF	TGTGCCAGCAGCTTGGTCGGGACTAGCGGGAATTCCCAACTGTACGAGCAGTACTTC
TRBJ1-5	few	-	TRBV14	CASSQDSSQPQHF	TGTGCCAGCAGCCAAGACTCGTCTCAGCCCCAGCATTTT
TRBJ1-2	-	TRBD1	TRBV6-1	CATRETGLYGYTF	TGTGCCACTCGCGAGACAGGGCTCTATGGCTACACCTTC
TRBJ2-5	few	TRBD2	TRBV19	CASSSWTSGSQETQYF	TGTGCCAGTAGTAGCTGGACTAGCGGGAGCCAAGAGACCCAGTACTTC
TRBJ1-2	few	TRBD1	TRBV14	CASSQPGTGGWYGYTF	TGTGCCAGCAGCCAGCCCGGGACAGGGGGCTGGTATGGCTACACCTTC
TRBJ2-5	few	TRBD1	TRBV5-1	CASSSGVTGVETQYF	TGCGCCAGCAGCTCCGGAGTAACAGGGGTGGAGACCCAGTACTTC
TRBJ1-1	-	-	TRBV5-1	CASSLTGSMNTEAFF	TGCGCCAGCAGCTTGACGGGGTCCATGAACACTGAAGCTTTCTTT
TRBJ2-3	-	TRBD2	TRBV4-2	CASSQEGGSRLSTQYF	TGTGCCAGCAGCCAAGAGGGCGGGAGTCGTCTAAGTACGCAGTATTTT
TRBJ1-2	-	TRBD1	TRBV6-5	CASSWTGGYGYTF	TGTGCCAGCAGTTGGACAGGGGGCTATGGCTACACCTTC
TRBJ1-1	few	-	TRBV9	CASNRLGGNTEAFF	TGTGCCAGCAATCGCCTGGGGGGAAACACTGAAGCTTTCTTT
TRBJ1-2	few	-	TRBV6-5	CASSRPQDSRGYTF	TGTGCCAGCAGTCGGCCCCAGGACAGCCGGGGCTACACCTTC
TRBJ2-1	few	TRBD2	TRBV5-6	CASSLRTSALTRDEQFF	TGTGCCAGCAGCCTCCGGACTAGCGCGTTAACTCGGGATGAGCAGTTCTTC
TRBJ2-7	-	TRBD2	TRBV19	CASSISGTGGTYEQYF	TGTGCCAGTAGTATATCCGGGACCGGGGGGACCTACGAGCAGTACTTC
TRBJ2-7	few	-	TRBV5-4	CASSLALGPESYEQYF	TGTGCCAGCAGCTTGGCCTTGGGGCCCGAATCCTACGAGCAGTACTTC
TRBJ1-5	many	-	TRBV16	CASSPWDFSNQPQHF	TGTGCCAGCAGCCCTTGGGACTTTAGCAATCAGCCCCAGCATTTT
TRBJ1-1	many	TRBD1	TRBV29-1	CSVRTGGVNTEAFF	TGCAGCGTAAGGACAGGGGGCGTGAACACTGAAGCTTTCTTT
TRBJ1-6	-	-	TRBV5-4	CASSIGGVRNSPLHF	TGTGCCAGCAGCATAGGTGGAGTCCGTAATTCACCCCTCCACTTT
TRBJ1-6	-	TRBD1	TRBV7-6	CASSLGTGQNSPLHF	TGTGCCAGCAGCTTAGGGACAGGGCAAAATTCACCCCTCCACTTT
TRBJ2-5	few	TRBD1	TRBV9	CASSVGGTDETQYF	TGTGCCAGCAGCGTAGGGGGGACAGACGAGACCCAGTACTTC
TRBJ2-6	-	TRBD2	TRBV19	CAASGGLGANVLTF	TGTGCCGCGTCGGGGGGGCTGGGGGCCAACGTCCTGACTTTC
TRBJ1-1	few	-	TRBV5-1	CASSPDRVNTEAFF	TGCGCCAGCAGTCCAGACAGAGTGAACACTGAAGCTTTCTTT
TRBJ1-2	-	TRBD1	TRBV9	CASSVGGDRGFSSGYTF	TGTGCCAGCAGCGTAGGCGGGGACAGGGGATTTTCCAGTGGCTACACCTTC
TRBJ1-4	-	-	TRBV29-1	CSVEDLGRVGEKLFF	TGCAGCGTTGAAGATTTGGGGAGGGTTGGTGAAAAACTGTTTTTT
TRBJ2-3	few	TRBD2	TRBV6-1	CAEGGGADTQYF	TGTGCAGAGGGCGGGGGGGCCGATACGCAGTATTTT
TRBJ1-1	few	-	TRBV5-4	CASSLPGVIATEAFF	TGTGCCAGCAGCTTGCCAGGGGTGATTGCCACTGAAGCTTTCTTT
TRBJ1-2	few	-	TRBV11-2	CASSLRATRGGGYTF	TGTGCCAGCAGCTTACGCGCGACTCGGGGAGGTGGCTACACCTTC
TRBJ1-2	-	TRBD1	TRBV29-1	CSVESPGQGAQGYTF	TGCAGCGTTGAATCACCGGGACAGGGGGCTCAAGGCTACACCTTC
TRBJ2-5	many	-	TRBV28	CASSFRGETQYF	TGTGCCAGCAGTTTCCGGGGGGAGACCCAGTACTTC
TRBJ2-7	-	-	TRBV10-1	CASSEAGILYEQYF	TGCGCCAGCAGTGAGGCGGGTATTCTGTACGAGCAGTACTTC
TRBJ1-5	few	-	TRBV27	CASSLFFPSGNQPQHF	TGTGCCAGCAGTTTATTCTTCCCCTCCGGCAATCAGCCCCAGCATTTT
TRBJ1-4	-	-	TRBV23-1	CASSQWDKRSNEKLFF	TGCGCCAGCAGTCAATGGGACAAGCGGAGTAATGAAAAACTGTTTTTT
TRBJ1-3	few	TRBD1	TRBV7-2	CASSRQGGGNTIYF	TGTGCCAGCAGCCGTCAGGGGGGAGGAAACACCATATATTTT
TRBJ1-5	-	TRBD1	TRBV4-1	CASSQDPGQGRTKSNQPQHF	TGCGCCAGCAGCCAAGATCCGGGACAGGGGCGCACTAAGAGCAATCAGCCCCAGCATTTT
TRBJ2-2	-	-	TRBV2	CASSEIRTGELFF	TGTGCCAGCAGTGAAATCCGCACCGGGGAGCTGTTTTTT
TRBJ2-3	few	-	TRBV18	CASSPTWGGTDTQYF	TGTGCCAGCTCACCTACCTGGGGGGGCACAGATACGCAGTATTTT
TRBJ1-1	few	TRBD1	TRBV25-1	CASSSTGRTEAFF	TGTGCCAGCAGTTCGACAGGGCGGACTGAAGCTTTCTTT
TRBJ2-5	few	-	TRBV2	CADKGEQETQYF	TGTGCCGACAAAGGGGAACAAGAGACCCAGTACTTC
TRBJ2-1	-	TRBD2	TRBV19	CASSITGTSGNDEQFF	TGTGCCAGTAGTATCACCGGGACTAGCGGGAACGATGAGCAGTTCTTC
TRBJ1-4	-	-	TRBV27	CASSLQGSNEKLFF	TGTGCCAGCAGTTTACAGGGATCTAATGAAAAACTGTTTTTT
TRBJ2-1	few	TRBD1	TRBV15	CATSRDSGDRGTNEQFF	TGTGCCACCAGCAGAGATTCAGGGGACAGGGGTACGAATGAGCAGTTCTTC
TRBJ2-5	-	TRBD1	TRBV6-6	CASQGTGVRGTQYF	TGTGCCAGTCAAGGGACAGGGGTTCGCGGGACCCAGTACTTC
TRBJ2-2	few	TRBD1	TRBV7-3	CASSTTGAGELFF	TGTGCCAGCAGCACGACAGGGGCCGGGGAGCTGTTTTTT
TRBJ2-1	few	TRBD1	TRBV5-1	CASSVGDRGRYNEQFF	TGCGCCAGCAGCGTGGGTGACAGGGGCCGTTACAATGAGCAGTTCTTC